This record covers a single T cell receptor beta chain. Its antigen remains unidentified. No base qualities exist here, and no much larger clone lies one base off it. Using the deep immunoSEQ assay, TCR CDR3 regions were amplified from genomic DNA by multiplex PCR. Extracted genomic DNA from each cell subset was distributed evenly across all wells of several immunoSEQ 96-well plates, and each plate was treated as a replicate. Each replicate PCR for unsorted PBMC received approximately 0.3 ug genomic DNA, equal to about 30,000 T cell genomes. Unsorted PBMC genomic DNA was sequenced across ten immunoSEQ deep assay plates. Purified libraries were measured with a Qubit 3.0 fluorometer, size-checked on a Bioanalyzer 2100, and measured again with the KAPA Library Quantification kit. Every immunoSEQ 96-well plate was sequenced on a dedicated single-read 150-cycle Illumina NextSeq 550 flow cell. Per the original workflow: The immunoSEQ output contained only junctional sequences without quality scores, so filtering could not match that applied to full-length reads. Sequences were annotated with PyIR, a Python wrapper for IgBLAST v1.9, and V/J genes and CDR3 were assigned using IMGT germline references. Any read was removed if the V/J assignment was weak (E-value above 1e-6), the CDR3 was missing, or the read contained stop codons, out-of-frame junctions, or ambiguous translated residues. V3J clonotypes were defined as sequences sharing an identical inferred V gene, J gene, and CDR3 amino acid sequence. To compute the percentage overlap between repertoires, the number of shared unique clonotypes was divided by the size of the smaller repertoire. Three approaches were used to assess repertoire richness: RTK rarefaction, the Chao1 estimator, and Recon v2.1 estimates of unobserved clonotypes. What TCRdb holds here is the immuneACCESS table cut down to in-frame rearrangements. Part of the clones is not present; checked against another copy, under half of the missing clones reflect an unresolved V gene, and the others are unexplained. The D gene and trimming were derived from the DNA, and the V and J assignments and clone size from that table. This sample lists approximately 500,000 clones; over 75% were detected once. The top ten constitute around 12% of the sample.

The CDR3 runs 15 residues from the cysteine to the phenylalanine. Solely the CDR3 DNA is kept, with 45 bases framed from the first base. The CDR1 and CDR2 encoded by the germline V gene are MNHNS and SASEGT. Between the V and J ends, shortened by 6 bases and 1 base respectively, the junction contains 15 bases. Donors were healthy HIV-negative adults with no recently reported acute infections or vaccinations. Every donor was a Caucasian adult living in Nashville, Tennessee, USA. For unsorted samples, about 90 million PBMCs were counted and genomic DNA was extracted with the QIAamp DNA Blood Mini kit. Blood was obtained by leukapheresis, after which PBMCs were separated by Ficoll-Histopaque density gradient centrifugation and cryopreserved in liquid nitrogen vapor phase. This record belongs to a study of shared clonotypes between healthy human individuals (dated by TCRdb to the early 2020s). General notes on the study: A couple of women and three men aged 18 to 49 years were included in the cohort. Per donor, leukapheresis produced somewhere between about 0.85 and 9.5 billion PBMCs. Different laboratories and diverse techniques were used to prepare libraries and sequence TCR repertoires, to increase sequencing depth and limit assay-specific biases. The study deeply sequenced blood TCR repertoires of five healthy adults to estimate repertoire size and the extent of clonotype sharing between individuals.

General findings and caveats noted by the study authors: The small number of donors limited the genetic and exposure-history diversity represented. Only blood was sampled, and tissue TCR repertoires likely differ from those in blood. Pairwise subsampling indicated that sequencing depth was expected to affect the degree of clonotype sharing among donors.

The receptor's source is a woman aged 40 to 50 in good health. Some clones in this sample may be carry-over from other donors' samples. This receptor chain uses TRBV6-1 and TRBJ2-5, with TRBD1 perhaps the D gene, on 6 matching bases. Sequencing input: PBMCs. CDR3 protein: CASSDPGQIQETQYF. In nucleotides, the sequence is TGTGCCAGCAGCGACCCCGGACAGATCCAAGAGACCCAGTACTTC.